Sequencing of this TCR beta chain was carried out in a study of shared clonotypes between healthy human individuals (dated by TCRdb to 2020 to 2022). The study in broad terms: A couple of women and a few men aged 18 to 49 years were included in the cohort. To estimate repertoire size and how much clonotypes are shared between individuals, the study performed deep sequencing of blood TCR repertoires from five healthy adults. Different laboratories and diverse techniques were used to prepare libraries and sequence TCR repertoires, to increase sequencing depth and limit assay-specific biases. Per donor, leukapheresis produced somewhere between about 0.8 and 9.5 billion PBMCs.

The donors were healthy, HIV-negative adults with no recently reported acute infections or vaccinations. All donors were Caucasian adults living in Nashville, Tennessee, USA. For unsorted samples, tens of millions of PBMCs were counted, and genomic DNA was extracted using the QIAamp DNA Blood Mini kit. Blood was obtained by leukapheresis, after which PBMCs were separated by Ficoll-Histopaque density gradient centrifugation and cryopreserved in liquid nitrogen vapor phase. A word on this clone: Its antigen is still unknown. No per-base quality is available; no much larger clone lies one base away.

Using the deep immunoSEQ assay, TCR CDR3 regions were amplified from genomic DNA by multiplex PCR. For each cell subset, the extracted genomic DNA was distributed evenly across all wells of several immunoSEQ 96-well plates, and each plate served as one replicate. For unsorted PBMC, each replicate PCR was loaded with 300 to 350 ng genomic DNA, equivalent to approximately 33,000 T cell genomes. Unsorted PBMC genomic DNA was sequenced across ten immunoSEQ deep assay plates. Purified libraries were quantified with a Qubit 3.0 fluorometer, sized on a Bioanalyzer 2100, and re-quantified with the KAPA Library Quantification kit. A separate single-read 150-cycle Illumina NextSeq 550 flow cell was used to sequence each immunoSEQ 96-well plate. As for how the authors treated the data: Because only junctional sequences without quality scores were contained in the immunoSEQ output, filtering matching that applied to full-length reads could not be performed. Sequences were annotated with PyIR, a Python wrapper for IgBLAST v1.9, using IMGT germline references to assign V/J genes and CDR3. Reads were filtered out if the reads had weak V/J assignments (E-value above 1e-6), no CDR3, stop codons, out-of-frame junctions, or ambiguous translated residues. A V3J clonotype was defined by an identical inferred V gene, J gene, and CDR3 amino acid sequence. Percentage overlap between repertoires was computed as shared unique clonotypes divided by the size of the smaller repertoire. Repertoire richness was assessed with RTK rarefaction, the Chao1 estimator, and Recon v2.1 estimates of unobserved clonotypes. TCRdb provides this immuneACCESS table in a form limited to in-frame rearrangements. Some clones are lacking; in checked studies, under half of them reflect an unresolved V gene, and why the rest are absent is not known. V and J calls and clone size are copied from that table; D and trimming were computed from the DNA. A total of 450,000 to 600,000 clones appear in this sample, more than 65% of them only once. 10% to 15% of the sample is in the top ten clones.

The germline V gene encodes CDR1 MGHRA and CDR2 YSYEKL. The junction shows trimming of 1 base on V and 2 bases on J, plus 11 bases between the germline ends. From cysteine to phenylalanine, the CDR3 is 15 amino acids long. Left in the record is the CDR3 DNA by itself, 45 bases read in frame from the first base. Study-wide conclusions, independent of this receptor: Pairwise subsampling led to the expectation that sequencing depth would affect the degree of clonotype sharing among donors. Sampling was limited to blood, and TCR repertoires in tissue likely differ from TCR repertoires in blood. The genetic and exposure-history diversity represented was limited by the small number of donors.

The V and J segments used are TRBV4-1 and TRBJ1-2; the D gene assignment is ambiguous. The sample consisted of PBMCs. The TCR originated in a woman between 40 and 55 years old in good health. Some clones in this sample may be carry-over from other donors' samples. The CDR3 sequence is CASSQVGYPNYGYTF. The DNA sequence is TGCGCCAGCAGCCAAGTCGGGTACCCCAACTATGGCTACACCTTC.